One and the same sample provided the 27 T cell receptor beta chains below, sequenced in a study of cytomegalovirus exposure and HLA in healthy donors. The PCR made use of 60 Vbeta and 13 Jbeta primers. Sequencing was performed with immunoSEQ multiplex PCR; in TCRdb, only in-frame clones are kept and a portion is missing. This table has approximately 120,000 clones, 70% to 80% appearing once. The sequenced sample was PBMCs. The origin of the receptors is a man aged 25-45 years in good health and CMV-seronegative.

The chain is built from TRBV27 and TRBJ2-3, with unresolved D. Trimming stripped 4 bases from V and 4 bases from J, with 9 bases between. Per the germline V gene, CDR1 is MNHEY and CDR2 is SMNVEV (reference sequence). This CDR3 has 13 residues. The CDR3 region has the DNA TGTGCCAGCAGTTACGTGAGCGCAGATACGCAGTATTTT. Translation gives CASSYVSADTQYF.

The V gene is TRBV6-5, the J gene TRBJ1-2, with D unclear. This CDR3 has 13 residues. V dropped 1 base and J dropped 7 bases, with 10 bases sitting between them. The germline CDR1 and CDR2 sequences are MNHEY and SVGAGI. CDR3 sequence reads: CASSYLRHIGYTF. The CDR3 DNA follows: TGTGCCAGCAGTTACTTACGACATATTGGCTACACCTTC.

The J gene is TRBJ2-5, the V gene TRBV7-9; the D gene is possibly TRBD1 (6 bases). The CDR3 is 13 amino acids. Germline lookup yields CDR1 SEHNR and CDR2 FQNEAQ (reference sequence). V dropped 8 bases and J dropped 2 bases, with 12 bases sitting between them. The CDR3: CASGRTVQETQYF. Written as DNA, the CDR3 is TGTGCCAGCGGCCGGACAGTTCAAGAGACCCAGTACTTC. The whole variable domain, remainder taken from reference TRBV7-9 and TRBJ2-5, is DTGVSQNPRHKITKRGQNVTFRCDPISEHNRLYWYRQTLGQGPEFLTYFQNEAQLEKSRLLSDRFSAERPKGSFSTLEIQRTEQGDSAMYLCASGRTVQETQYFGPGTRLLVL.

This chain joins TRBV18 and TRBJ2-1, with 11 bases aligning to TRBD2. The V segment lost 4 bases and the J segment 0 bases; nucleotides outside the gene matches: 2. This CDR3 region has 16 residues. From germline, CDR1 is KGHSH and CDR2 LQKENI. The chain's CDR3 is CASSLLAGDSYNEQFF. For the CDR3, the DNA is TGTGCCAGCTCACTACTAGCGGGGGACTCCTACAATGAGCAGTTCTTC.

V gene TRBV5-1 combines with J gene TRBJ1-4; TRBD1 matches 7 bases. J lost 8 bases, V lost 4 bases, and 8 bases had no gene match. The CDR3 runs 14 residues. Germline CDR1 SGHRS, CDR2 YFSETQ. The CDR3 reads CASSAGHRGEKLFF. CDR3 in DNA: TGCGCCAGCAGCGCGGGACACAGGGGAGAAAAACTGTTTTTT. Full variable domain (missing parts from reference TRBV5-1 and TRBJ1-4): KAGVTQTPRYLIKTRGQQVTLSCSPISGHRSVSWYQQTPGQGLQFLFEYFSETQRNKGNFPGRFSGRQFSNSRSEMNVSTLELGDSALYLCASSAGHRGEKLFFGSGTQLSVL.

The chain links TRBV7-9 to TRBJ2-7; the match to TRBD1 covers 8 bases. Losses at the gene ends were 6 bases for V and 5 bases for J; bases not matched to a gene: 9. Germline values: CDR1 SEHNR, CDR2 FQNEAQ (reference sequence). CDR3 length: 14 residues. The CDR3 nucleotides read TGTGCCAGCAGTCTAGCAGGGACAGGTAACGAGCAGTACTTC. Translating gives CASSLAGTGNEQYF.

This clone was seen a few times. The rearrangement uses TRBV30 and TRBJ2-7, with D possibly matching TRBD2 (6 bases). The V end was cut by 3 bases, the J end by 4 bases, with 13 bases between. Germline CDR1 GTSNPN, CDR2 SVGIG (reference sequence). This CDR3 has 13 amino acids. The CDR3 DNA is TGTGCCTGGAGGGAGGGCTTGGTGTACGAGCAGTACTTC. Protein product: CAWREGLVYEQYF.

The chain employs TRBV18 and TRBJ1-2; TRBD1 matches at 8 bases. After removal of 4 bases from V and 7 bases from J, the junction contained 8 bases not matched to a gene. Looked up from germline, CDR1 is KGHSH and CDR2 is LQKENI. This CDR3 has 14 residues. CDR3 sequence (DNA): TGTGCCAGCTCACAAGGACAGGGTGGGATTGGCTACACCTTC. It is translated as CASSQGQGGIGYTF.

This clone was recorded a few times. The rearrangement joins TRBV27 to TRBJ2-1; D gene uncertain. Between the trimmed V and J ends, which lost 4 bases and 10 bases, there was a span of 11 bases. The CDR3 spans 12 residues. The germline CDR1 and CDR2 sequences are MNHEY and SMNVEV (reference sequence). In DNA form, the CDR3 reads TGTGCCAGCAGTTCCCTAATATGGGAGCAGTTCTTC. It codes for CASSSLIWEQFF.

The chain combines TRBV28 with TRBJ1-5; D not certain. The CDR3 is 15 amino acids. Trimming shortened V by 7 bases and J by 0 bases, and 13 bases separated the two germline ends. Germline assignment: CDR1 MDHEN and CDR2 SYDVKM. DNA for the CDR3: TGTGCCAGCACCATCTCAGTCGCTAGCAATCAGCCCCAGCATTTT. Protein: CASTISVASNQPQHF.

The chain uses TRBV6-1 and TRBJ2-7; D is unclear. Germline V lookup: CDR1 MNHNS, CDR2 SASEGT. The CDR3 consists of 13 residues. V was clipped by 8 bases and J by 9 bases, with 20 bases between them. The CDR3 DNA follows: TGTGCCAGCTCCGAAAGCGAGTTTCTAGGGCAGTACTTC. The encoded protein is CASSESEFLGQYF.

The V call is TRBV6-5, the J call TRBJ2-7; 7 bases map to TRBD1. Germline V gene lookup returns CDR1 MNHEY and CDR2 SVGAGI. This CDR3 spans 13 amino acids. J was trimmed by 6 bases and V by 5 bases; bases with no gene match: 7. CDR3 sequence: CASSHRGPGEQYF. CDR3 bases: TGTGCCAGCAGTCACAGGGGACCCGGCGAGCAGTACTTC.

The rearrangement links TRBV6-5 to TRBJ2-1; 8 positions match TRBD1. J gave up 9 bases and V 4 bases, and 11 bases lay outside the gene matches. Germline CDR1 is MNHEY and CDR2 is SVGAGI. This CDR3 has 15 residues. The CDR3 loop is CASSSGQGRAGEQFF. The CDR3, as DNA: TGTGCCAGCAGTTCTGGACAGGGTCGGGCGGGTGAGCAGTTCTTC.

The V and J genes are TRBV7-9 and TRBJ2-2, with D uncertain. The V end was cut by 5 bases, the J end by 2 bases, with 6 bases between. The CDR3 is made up of 13 amino acids. Germline CDR1 and CDR2: SEHNR and FQNEAQ (reference sequence). Written as DNA, the CDR3 is TGTGCCAGCAGCAGAGAAAACACCGGGGAGCTGTTTTTT. It specifies CASSRENTGELFF.

The rearrangement joins TRBV7-2 to TRBJ1-4; D call uncertain. Trimming shortened V by 3 bases and J by 13 bases, and 21 bases separated the two germline ends. Germline V gene sequence: CDR1 SGHTA, CDR2 FQGNSA. The CDR3 consists of 15 residues. DNA for the CDR3: TGTGCCAGCAGCTTCTCCCGAGACTTGTCCCGCAGACTGTTTTTT. Protein: CASSFSRDLSRRLFF.

This clone has a handful of counts. The V gene is TRBV28, the J gene TRBJ2-3, with TRBD2 matching over 9 bases. V dropped 4 bases and J dropped 2; count of bases not matched to a gene: 10. The germline gives CDR1 MDHEN, CDR2 SYDVKM. The CDR3 has 17 amino acids. CDR3 DNA sequence: TGTGCCAGCAGTTCTCTGACTAGCGGCTCCTTCACAGATACGCAGTATTTT. It specifies CASSSLTSGSFTDTQYF.

This rearrangement joins TRBV28 to TRBJ1-1; D gene uncertain. V lost 7 bases and J 5 bases, leaving 14 bases between the germline ends. Looked up from germline, CDR1 is MDHEN and CDR2 is SYDVKM. The CDR3 runs 13 residues. The CDR3 loop is CASTAPWRTEAFF. The DNA of the CDR3 is TGTGCCAGCACCGCCCCTTGGAGAACTGAAGCTTTCTTT.

The chain recombines TRBV6-1 with TRBJ2-5, with a possible D match to TRBD2 (6 bases). The DNA end lines up better with TRBJ2-7; the J call may be wrong. The length of the CDR3 is 14 residues. CDR1 MNHNS and CDR2 SASEGT come from the germline V gene. The CDR3 bases are TGTGCCAGCAGTGCCAGCGGGCAGTCTTACGAGCAGTACTTC. Translation: CASSASGQSYEQYF.

The V call is TRBV11-3, the J call TRBJ2-5; maybe TRBD1 (6 bases). V was cut by 1 base and J by 5 bases, with 14 bases left in between. The CDR3 is 15 amino acids. Germline CDR1 is SGHNT and CDR2 is YENEEA. This CDR3 reads CASSLGSHQGETQYF. For the CDR3, the DNA is TGTGCCAGCAGCTTAGGGTCCCATCAGGGGGAGACCCAGTACTTC.

This chain links TRBV28 with TRBJ2-1; 12 bases are a match to TRBD1. V lost 5 bases to trimming and J lost 8 bases; unmatched junction nucleotides: 7. The CDR3 totals 15 residues. Germline loops: CDR1 MDHEN, CDR2 SYDVKM. The CDR3 DNA sequence: TGTGCCAGCAGTATCGGGACAGGGGGCTTCGATGAGCAGTTCTTC. Residues: CASSIGTGGFDEQFF.

The chain has TRBV29-1 and TRBJ2-3; TRBD1 might be the D (6 bases). The ends were cut back, 6 bases at V and 3 bases at J, with 22 bases in the middle. Germline values: CDR1 SQVTM, CDR2 ANQGSEA. The CDR3 is made up of 16 amino acids. CDR3 loop: CSVVGGGDGRTDTQYF. CDR3 nucleotides: TGCAGCGTGGTCGGTGGGGGCGACGGTCGGACAGATACGCAGTATTTT.

The chain combines TRBV4-3 with TRBJ1-1; tentatively, D is TRBD1 (5 bases). The V gene lost 1 base and the J gene lost 1 base, with 13 bases spanning the gap. Germline loops: CDR1 LGHNA, CDR2 YSLEER. The CDR3 loop spans 16 amino acids. The CDR3 protein is CASSQAGRGGNTEAFF. The CDR3 nucleotides are TGCGCCAGCAGCCAAGCGGGGCGGGGGGGGAACACTGAAGCTTTCTTT.

The chain links TRBV6-5 to TRBJ1-5; D possibly corresponds to TRBD1 (5 bases). This CDR3 is built from 15 residues. V lost 2 bases and J lost 0, with 8 bases in between. Germline lookup yields CDR1 MNHEY and CDR2 SVGAGI. DNA for the CDR3: TGTGCCAGCAGTTACCGGGGGGGTAGCAATCAGCCCCAGCATTTT. Protein product: CASSYRGGSNQPQHF.

The gene calls are TRBV5-4 and TRBJ2-7, with D perhaps TRBD2 (5 bases). This CDR3 is built from 13 residues. Per the germline V gene, CDR1 is SGHNT and CDR2 is YYREEE (reference sequence). V shed 3 bases and J shed 7 bases, with 14 bases lying between them. The CDR3 loop is CASSSGIRVEQYF. The CDR3 bases are TGTGCCAGCAGCTCCGGGATCCGCGTGGAGCAGTACTTC.

This chain uses TRBV30 with TRBJ1-1; a weak D match, TRBD1 (5 bases). Germline CDR1 GTSNPN, CDR2 SVGIG (reference sequence). The CDR3 runs 16 residues. The V gene lost 2 bases and the J gene lost 1 base, with 17 bases spanning the gap. The CDR3: CAWSPTVVTGNTEAFF. For the CDR3, the DNA is TGTGCCTGGAGTCCCACGGTCGTTACAGGGAACACTGAAGCTTTCTTT.

This clone showed up just a few times. This CDR3 reads CAWSSDRLLAFF. The CDR3 nucleotides are TGTGCCTGGAGTTCAGACAGGCTTCTGGCTTTCTTT. This chain uses TRBV30 with TRBJ1-1, with D possibly TRBD1 on 6 matching bases. The CDR3 sequence is 12 residues long. V dropped 2 bases and J dropped 11 bases, with 15 bases sitting between them. Germline V lookup: CDR1 GTSNPN, CDR2 SVGIG (reference sequence).

This clone was seen only a few times. CDR3 sequence reads: CSVRGLSYGYTF. CDR3 bases: TGCAGCGTCAGGGGGCTCTCGTATGGCTACACCTTC. V is TRBV29-1 and J is TRBJ1-2, with 8 positions matching TRBD1. Trimming took 6 bases from V and 5 from J; bases not matched to a gene: 5. This CDR3 contains 12 residues. Germline CDR1 and CDR2: SQVTM and ANQGSEA.